Following are 22 T cell receptor beta chains from one sample sequenced in a study of blood T cell repertoires in COVID-19. TCRdb keeps only in-frame clones here, not all; method: immunoSEQ multiplex PCR. The repertoire holds about 87,000 clones, around 86% seen once, with less than 2.5% in the top ten. Sequencing was carried out using peripheral blood. The receptor set was obtained from a woman between 65 and 79 years old with acute or convalescent COVID-19.

This clone occurred once. The chain has TRBV5-1 and TRBJ2-5, with TRBD2 matching 9 bases. CDR3 size: 17 residues. J lost 4 bases, V lost 1 base, and 11 bases had no gene match. Germline V lookup: CDR1 SGHRS, CDR2 YFSETQ. CDR3 sequence (DNA): TGCGCCAGCAGCTTGATCGGTGGCGGGGGGGCATCAGAGACCCAGTACTTC. Residues: CASSLIGGGGASETQYF.

This clone was picked up one time. CDR3 protein: CASSFSWPIVNYGYTF. The CDR3 DNA follows: TGTGCCAGCAGCTTTAGCTGGCCGATCGTAAACTATGGCTACACCTTC. V gene TRBV7-9 combines with J gene TRBJ1-2; the D is unclear. Germline CDR1 and CDR2: SEHNR and FQNEAQ (reference sequence). Between the trimmed V and J ends, which lost 3 bases and 2 bases, there was a span of 16 bases. The CDR3 runs 16 residues.

The genes are TRBV28 and TRBJ1-1; no reliable D call. Germline CDR1 is MDHEN and CDR2 is SYDVKM. The V and J ends lost 3 bases and 6 bases respectively, with 14 bases between them. The CDR3 is 14 amino acids. The CDR3 DNA is TGTGCCAGCAGTTTGCCAGCCGTTAGCCCTGAAGCTTTCTTT. Translation: CASSLPAVSPEAFF.

V usage is TRBV27 and J usage is TRBJ1-5, with 10 bases identical to TRBD1. Trimming took 4 bases from V and 4 from J; bases not matched to a gene: 10. This CDR3 is 17 amino acids long. Germline assignment: CDR1 MNHEY and CDR2 SMNVEV (reference sequence). The CDR3 nucleotides read TGTGCCAGCAGTTCACTGACGGGACAGGGGTCGAATCAGCCCCAGCATTTT. This translates into CASSSLTGQGSNQPQHF.

The V and J genes are TRBV5-1 and TRBJ2-2; possibly TRBD1 for D (6 bases). This CDR3 is 16 amino acids long. The V end was cut by 4 bases, the J end by 0 bases, with 13 bases between. Germline assignment: CDR1 SGHRS and CDR2 YFSETQ. The CDR3, as DNA: TGCGCCAGCAGCCAGGACAGAGCTACGAACACCGGGGAGCTGTTTTTT. Protein: CASSQDRATNTGELFF.

The chain combines TRBV5-4 with TRBJ1-6, with D unclear. The CDR3 is 12 amino acids. Per the germline V gene, CDR1 is SGHNT and CDR2 is YYREEE (reference sequence). Trimming pared 3 bases from V and 15 bases from J, leaving 13 bases between. The CDR3, as DNA: TGTGCCAGCAGCTCCCCCGGGCGGGACCTCCACTTT. As protein: CASSSPGRDLHF.

This clone has just one count. The genes are TRBV29-1 and TRBJ1-1; no clear D. The V end lost 5 bases, the J end lost 5 bases, and 15 bases lay between the germline ends. Germline-derived CDR1 and CDR2 are SQVTM and ANQGSEA. There are 13 residues in the CDR3. The CDR3 DNA follows: TGCAGCGTTCGCCCCAGGCGGGAAACTGAAGCTTTCTTT. Protein: CSVRPRRETEAFF.

The chain employs TRBV11-2 and TRBJ2-1, with 8 bases fitting TRBD1. V lost 6 bases and J lost 4; bases outside the gene matches: 5. Germline assignment: CDR1 SGHAT and CDR2 FQNNGV. The CDR3 is 14 amino acids. This CDR3 is CASRPGQAYNEQFF. The CDR3 DNA sequence: TGTGCCAGCAGGCCGGGACAGGCATACAATGAGCAGTTCTTC.

This clone is deemed medium-sized. The chain is built from TRBV7-9 and TRBJ2-2; 8 bases are shared with TRBD1. J gave up 2 bases and V 3 bases, and 8 bases lay outside the gene matches. The CDR3 covers 17 residues. Germline V gene data show CDR1 as SEHNR and CDR2 as FQNEAQ (reference sequence). The CDR3 loop is CASSLIGTGDNTGELFF. The DNA of the CDR3 is TGTGCCAGCAGCTTGATAGGGACAGGAGACAACACCGGGGAGCTGTTTTTT.

The chain recombines TRBV11-2 with TRBJ1-6; unclear D gene. CDR1 and CDR2 from the germline V gene are SGHAT and FQNNGV. V lost 4 bases, J lost 8 bases, and 9 bases lay in between. The CDR3 spans 13 residues. CDR3 amino acids: CASSSQGDSPLHF. Written as DNA, the CDR3 is TGTGCCAGCAGCTCCCAAGGAGATTCACCCCTCCACTTT.

V gene TRBV5-1 combines with J gene TRBJ2-5, with D possibly being TRBD2 (5 bases). Germline CDR1 SGHRS, CDR2 YFSETQ. The CDR3 is 15 amino acids. Trimming removed 4 bases from V and 0 bases from J, with 13 bases in between. The CDR3 here is CASSLGRRYQETQYF. The CDR3 DNA reads TGCGCCAGCAGCCTCGGACGGAGGTACCAAGAGACCCAGTACTTC.

The V call is TRBV9, the J call TRBJ1-6, with D possibly being TRBD1 (6 bases). The V end was cut by 4 bases, the J end by 9 bases, with 17 bases between. CDR1 is SGDLS, CDR2 YYNGEE, per germline. The CDR3 is 15 amino acids. CDR3 residues: CASSPDPGAGSPLHF. DNA of the CDR3: TGTGCCAGCAGCCCAGACCCAGGGGCTGGTTCACCCCTCCACTTT.

This chain uses TRBV5-5 with TRBJ2-1; no definite D call. V was clipped by 0 bases and J by 5 bases, with 6 bases between them. From germline, CDR1 is SGHKS and CDR2 YYEKEE (reference sequence). This CDR3 has 13 amino acids. The CDR3 nucleotides are TGTGCCAGCAGCTTGGGTATTAACAATGAGCAGTTCTTC. Protein sequence: CASSLGINNEQFF.

This clone was seen just once. This chain joins TRBV5-1 and TRBJ2-1, with 9 bases aligning to TRBD1. Trimming removed 4 bases from V and 7 bases from J; junction bases left unmatched: 12. The CDR3 spans 16 residues. CDR1 is SGHRS, CDR2 YFSETQ, per germline. CDR3 nucleotides: TGCGCCAGCAGCACGACCTCCGGACAGGGGTGGAATGAGCAGTTCTTC. It codes for CASSTTSGQGWNEQFF.

This chain links TRBV7-8 with TRBJ2-5, with D maybe TRBD1 (6 bases). CDR1 and CDR2 from the germline V gene are SGHVS and FQNEAQ. The length of the CDR3 is 13 residues. V was clipped by 3 bases and J by 1 base, with 6 bases between them. The CDR3: CASSLGAQETQYF. The CDR3 DNA is TGTGCCAGCAGCTTGGGGGCCCAAGAGACCCAGTACTTC.

The chain carries TRBV10-3 and TRBJ1-1; 7 nucleotides line up with TRBD1. The ends lost 6 bases at V and 0 bases at J; junction bases unmatched: 7. Germline V gene lookup returns CDR1 ENHRY and CDR2 SYGVKD. The CDR3 spans 15 residues. DNA for the CDR3: TGTGCCATCAGCGATAGGGGACAGTTGAACACTGAAGCTTTCTTT. This translates into CAISDRGQLNTEAFF.

CDR3 region: CARSVLAGTTGELFF. CDR3 in DNA: TGTGCCAGAAGCGTTCTAGCGGGGACTACCGGGGAGCTGTTTTTT. This chain joins TRBV5-3 and TRBJ2-2; 9 bases fit TRBD2. TRBV5-3 is designated an ORF whose function remains uncertain. The CDR3 totals 15 residues. Germline trimming cut 4 bases from V and 5 bases from J; bases unmatched to any gene: 6.

CDR3 in DNA: TGTGCTAGTGGTCCGTCGCTAGCACCCGAGCAGTTCTTC. Translated: CASGPSLAPEQFF. The chain joins TRBV12-5 to TRBJ2-1; D is possibly TRBD2 (5 bases). Between the trimmed V and J ends, which lost 5 bases and 10 bases, there was a span of 15 bases. CDR1 is LGHNT, CDR2 FRNRAP, per germline. The CDR3 runs 13 residues.

The chain uses TRBV6-5 and TRBJ1-3; D is ambiguous. This CDR3 spans 15 amino acids. V lost 3 bases and J lost 2, with 11 bases in between. The V gene's germline CDR1 is MNHEY and CDR2 SVGAGI. CDR3 in amino acids: CASSYFEGAGNTIYF. CDR3 sequence (DNA): TGTGCCAGCAGTTATTTCGAGGGAGCTGGAAACACCATATATTTT.

The sample holds one count of this clone. The rearrangement uses TRBV15 and TRBJ2-7; 8 positions agree with TRBD1. V was clipped by 1 base and J by 2 bases; unmatched bases: 7. Germline V gene sequence: CDR1 LNHNV, CDR2 YYDKDF (reference sequence). This CDR3 is 16 amino acids long. The CDR3 reads CATSRGSGTGTYEQYF. CDR3 DNA sequence: TGTGCCACCAGCAGAGGCTCCGGGACAGGAACCTACGAGCAGTACTTC.

CDR3 in amino acids: CASSLTSNHEQYF. CDR3 in DNA: TGTGCCAGCAGCTTGACTAGTAACCACGAGCAGTACTTC. V usage is TRBV7-8 and J usage is TRBJ2-7, with D maybe TRBD2 (6 bases). Germline V lookup: CDR1 SGHVS, CDR2 FQNEAQ. Trimming stripped 3 bases from V and 5 bases from J, with 11 bases between. The CDR3 is 13 residues long.

V gene TRBV4-2 combines with J gene TRBJ1-6; the match to TRBD1 covers 7 bases. The CDR3 covers 17 residues. The V segment lost 2 bases and the J segment 6 bases; nucleotides outside the gene matches: 10. Germline CDR1 reads LGHNA; CDR2 reads YNFKEQ. CDR3 nucleotide sequence: TGTGCCAGCAGCCAATCCCACACAGGGGTCGGTAATTCACCCCTCCACTTT. Protein: CASSQSHTGVGNSPLHF.